This T cell receptor beta chain came from a study of shared clonotypes between healthy human individuals (dated by TCRdb to the early 2020s). As for the study more broadly: Two women and a few men aged 18 to 49 years were included in the cohort. The study deeply sequenced blood TCR repertoires of five healthy adults to estimate repertoire size and the extent of clonotype sharing between individuals. Different laboratories and diverse techniques were used to prepare libraries and sequence TCR repertoires, to increase sequencing depth and limit assay-specific biases. For each donor, CD4 naive and CD4 memory were each run on three plates, CD8 naive on two plates, and CD8 memory on one plate. Leukapheresis yielded between about 0.9 and 10 billion PBMCs per donor. General conclusions and limits of the study: Based on pairwise subsampling, the degree of clonotype sharing among donors was expected to be affected by sequencing depth. Naive subsets generally had larger estimated clonotype richness than memory subsets. Rarefaction of sorted-subset datasets indicated incomplete sequencing despite the large sequencing depth. Sampling was restricted to blood, and TCR repertoires in tissues likely differ from the TCR repertoires found in blood. Because the study included a small number of donors, the genetic and exposure-history diversity represented was limited. Across several donors, approximately 4.9% of naive CD4, roughly 3.5% of naive CD8, about 2% of memory CD4, and approximately 0.4% of memory CD8 clonotypes were shared. Higher generation probabilities were observed for clonotypes shared by all four sorted-subset donors than for non-shared clonotypes.

Using the deep immunoSEQ assay, multiplex PCR amplified TCR CDR3 regions from genomic DNA. For each cell subset, the extracted genomic DNA was distributed evenly across all wells of several immunoSEQ 96-well plates, and each plate served as one replicate. For sorted subsets, approximately 210 ng genomic DNA, equal to tens of thousands of T cell genomes, was loaded into each replicate PCR. Purified libraries were quantified with a Qubit 3.0 fluorometer, sized on a Bioanalyzer 2100, and re-quantified with the KAPA Library Quantification kit. Every immunoSEQ 96-well plate was sequenced on a separate single-read 150-cycle Illumina NextSeq 550 flow cell. The source study handled its data this way. Because the immunoSEQ output held only junctional sequences and lacked quality scores, the filtering could not match the filtering applied to full-length reads. To assign V/J genes and CDR3, sequences were annotated using PyIR, a Python wrapper for IgBLAST v1.9, with IMGT germline references. Reads with weak V/J assignments (E-value above 1e-6), missing CDR3, stop codons, out-of-frame junctions, or ambiguous translated residues were removed. V3J clonotypes were defined by identical inferred V gene, J gene, and CDR3 amino acid sequence. The percentage overlap between two repertoires was calculated by dividing the number of shared unique clonotypes by the size of the smaller repertoire. Three approaches were used to assess repertoire richness: RTK rarefaction, the Chao1 estimator, and Recon v2.1 estimates of unobserved clonotypes. For all TCRbeta clonotypes obtained by the gDNA method from several donors, generation probabilities were computed with OLGA. TCRdb retrieved this table from immuneACCESS and kept in-frame rearrangements only. Not all clones are present; in checked studies, unresolved V genes account for under half, and no reason is known for the remainder. V, J and clone size were drawn from that table, and D and trimming were deduced from the DNA. For this sample there are some 1,100,000 clones; 78% appear just once. The ten largest make up about 0.52% of the sample.

Counted from cysteine to phenylalanine, this CDR3 has 19 amino acids. Here the CDR3 DNA is all that survives: 57 bases in frame from base 1. CDR1 and CDR2 are drawn from the germline V gene: SGHRS, YFSETQ. Germline trimming amounts to 4 bases on V and 5 bases on J, with 15 as the count of junction bases outside the gene matches. About this clone: The clone's antigen remains unknown. No qualities accompany the bases; no much larger clone lies one base away.

The donors were healthy, HIV-negative adults who had no recently reported acute infections or vaccinations. Every donor was a Caucasian adult living in Nashville, Tennessee, USA. Magnetic negative selection was used to enrich CD4+ T cells, after which naive cells were positively selected on CD45RA and the negative fraction became the memory subset. Blood was collected by leukapheresis, and PBMCs were isolated by Ficoll-Histopaque density gradient centrifugation and then cryopreserved in liquid nitrogen vapor phase. Analytical flow cytometry was used to check the purity and quantity of each magnetically sorted T cell population. Genomic DNA was isolated from every sorted fraction and measured by UV absorbance on a Nanodrop 2000c.

Sequencing input: memory CD4+ T cells from PBMCs. The sample's cell subset or site, from its label and the paper: CD45RA-negative fraction. The sequence was obtained from a man aged 18-30 years in good health. Some clones in this sample may be carry-over from other donors' samples. This chain is built from TRBV5-1 and TRBJ2-5; a stretch of 15 junction bases matches TRBD2. The nucleotide sequence reads TGCGCCAGCAGCGAAAGGACTAGCGGGAGGGCCCTCCGTGGTGAGACCCAGTACTTC. It translates as CASSERTSGRALRGETQYF. Outside the CDR3, residues come from the reference TRBV5-1 and TRBJ2-5 proteins, so the full variable domain is: KAGVTQTPRYLIKTRGQQVTLSCSPISGHRSVSWYQQTPGQGLQFLFEYFSETQRNKGNFPGRFSGRQFSNSRSEMNVSTLELGDSALYLCASSERTSGRALRGETQYFGPGTRLLVL.